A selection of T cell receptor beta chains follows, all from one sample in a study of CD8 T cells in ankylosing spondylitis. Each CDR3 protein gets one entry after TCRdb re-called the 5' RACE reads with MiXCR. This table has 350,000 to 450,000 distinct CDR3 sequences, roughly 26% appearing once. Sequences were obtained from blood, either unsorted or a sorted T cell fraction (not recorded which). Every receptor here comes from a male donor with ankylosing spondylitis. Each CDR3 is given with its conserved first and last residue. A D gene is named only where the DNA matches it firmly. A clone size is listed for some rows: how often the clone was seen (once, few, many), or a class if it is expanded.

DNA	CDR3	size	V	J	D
TGCAGTGCTGGACCGGGACTAGCCTACAATGAGCAGTTCTTC	CSAGPGLAYNEQFF	few	TRBV20-1	TRBJ2-1	TRBD2
TGTGCCAGCAGCCTGCCCGGGCAGCCGAAGGAAAAACTGTTTTTT	CASSLPGQPKEKLFF	.	TRBV5-6	TRBJ1-4	.
TGTGCCAGCCGACTAGCGTCCCTAAACTACGAGCAGTACTTC	CASRLASLNYEQYF	many	TRBV12-3/TRBV12-4	TRBJ2-7	TRBD2
TGTGCCACCAGCAGAGATAGCGGGAGAGCCGGGGAGCTGTTTTTT	CATSRDSGRAGELFF	.	TRBV15	TRBJ2-2	TRBD2
TGCAGCGTTGAAGGGGCAGTAGCCCATGGCTACACCTTC	CSVEGAVAHGYTF	.	TRBV29-1	TRBJ1-2	.
TGTGCCAGCAGTCCACTCGTCCAGGTTTGCGAAAAACTGTTTTTT	CASSPLVQVCEKLFF	few	TRBV13	TRBJ1-4	.
TGCAGTGCCAAAGGGGCCGGCACCGGGGAGCTGTTTTTT	CSAKGAGTGELFF	.	TRBV20-1	TRBJ2-2	.
TGTGCCAGCAGCGCCCGACTAGCGGGAGTAGAGCAGTTCTTC	CASSARLAGVEQFF	few	TRBV27	TRBJ2-1	TRBD2
TGTGCCAGCAGCGTAGAGCTAGCGGGATTGAATGAGCAGTTCTTC	CASSVELAGLNEQFF	few	TRBV9	TRBJ2-1	TRBD2
TGCAGCGGGGATGGACGGCTGAACACTGAAGCTTTCTTT	CSGDGRLNTEAFF	few	TRBV29-1	TRBJ1-1	.